Detailed here is one TCR beta chain. The data were taken from a study of CD8 T cells in Susac syndrome. The authors reverse transcribed about 0.5 to 1 ug RNA with random hexamers. The method of amplification for TCR beta CDR3 was immunoSEQ multiplex PCR, covering 54 Vbeta and 13 Jbeta. TCRdb re-derived calls from the immunoSEQ multiplex PCR reads in MiXCR, one entry per CDR3 protein. This repertoire shows 150,000 or so distinct CDR3 sequences, 90% to 95% found once; its top ten account for 0.13%. TCR beta sequences were obtained from blood CD8+ and CD4+ T cells. Controls matched for sex and age were healthy donors. TEMRA cells were FACS-enriched, and CD8+ and CD4+ T cells were isolated negatively. What was sequenced was CD4+ T cells from PBMCs. This TCR was recovered from a human donor in good health.

DNA for the CDR3: TGTGCCAGCTCACCGGACAGGGGGTCCTTAGAGCAGTACTTC. This encodes CASSPDRGSLEQYF. This chain connects TRBV18 to TRBJ2-7, with 10 nucleotides matching TRBD1. Germline V gene sequence: CDR1 KGHSH, CDR2 LQKENI. The CDR3 has 14 amino acids. V lost 3 bases, J lost 7 bases, and 6 bases stayed unmatched.